This T cell receptor beta chain is from a study of blood T cells in healthy people across ages. Researchers collected around 11 milliliters of peripheral blood from every single donor. Trimming took off 4 bases at V and 13 bases at J, with 15 bases between the two ends. Germline V gene lookup returns CDR1 SGHRS and CDR2 YFSETQ. This CDR3 is built from 12 residues. This clonotype has just a few counts. Combining a sample-barcoded 5' primer with a J-beta primer mix, a second PCR ran for roughly 7 to 12 cycles. TCRdb passed the 5' RACE reads through MiXCR, listing each CDR3 protein once. The sample holds 920,000 or so distinct CDR3 sequences; around 43% are singletons and the top ten take 15% to 20%.

The clonotype comes from a woman in her sixties in good health. The chain combines TRBV5-1 with TRBJ2-4; D might be TRBD2 (6 bases). The sequencing input was blood. The CDR3 here is CASSPDWGEQYF. Here the CDR3 DNA reads TGCGCCAGCAGCCCTGACTGGGGGGAGCAGTACTTC. The variable domain in full, with the rest retrieved from reference TRBV5-1 and TRBJ2-4, is KAGVTQTPRYLIKTRGQQVTLSCSPISGHRSVSWYQQTPGQGLQFLFEYFSETQRNKGNFPGRFSGRQFSNSRSEMNVSTLELGDSALYLCASSPDWGEQYFGAGTRLSVL.